This paragraph covers one T cell receptor (beta chain) sequence. No cognate antigen has been identified for it. No base quality information exists; no much larger clone differs at one position. From cysteine to phenylalanine, the CDR3 is 16 amino acids long. Only the CDR3 DNA is retained, 48 bases long and in frame from the first base. V drops 1 base and J drops 0 bases, leaving 10 bases in between. The germline V gene gives CDR1 as SGHNT and CDR2 as YENEEA. These data originate in a study of technical replicates of blood from several donors (dated 2017 in TCRdb). Library preparation employed the immunoSEQ multiplex PCR assay. The table was pulled from immuneACCESS by TCRdb, which kept in-frame rearrangements only. Such tables lose some clones; where checked, under half of the loss comes from unresolved V genes, and the rest has no known cause. For this sample there are some 64,000 clones; 80% to 95% appear just once. The ten largest clones add up to about 4.5% of the sample.

The origin of this receptor is a human donor in good health. Some clones in this sample may be carry-over from other donors' samples. Sequencing used PBMCs. The chain joins TRBV11-3 to TRBJ2-1, with no reliable assignment of the D segment. The DNA sequence follows: TGTGCCAGCAGCTTAGTAGCCGCAAGCTCCTACAATGAGCAGTTCTTC. The translation is CASSLVAASSYNEQFF.